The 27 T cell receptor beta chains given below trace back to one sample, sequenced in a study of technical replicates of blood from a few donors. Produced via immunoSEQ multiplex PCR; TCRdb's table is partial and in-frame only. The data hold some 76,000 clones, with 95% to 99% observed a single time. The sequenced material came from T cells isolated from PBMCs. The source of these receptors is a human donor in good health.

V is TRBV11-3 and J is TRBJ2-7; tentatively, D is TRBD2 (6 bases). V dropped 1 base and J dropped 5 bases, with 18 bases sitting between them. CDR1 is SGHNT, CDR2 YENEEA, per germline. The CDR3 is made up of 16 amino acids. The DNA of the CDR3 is TGTGCCAGCAGCTTAGCTGACCGGGAGCTATTCGACGAGCAGTACTTC. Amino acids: CASSLADRELFDEQYF.

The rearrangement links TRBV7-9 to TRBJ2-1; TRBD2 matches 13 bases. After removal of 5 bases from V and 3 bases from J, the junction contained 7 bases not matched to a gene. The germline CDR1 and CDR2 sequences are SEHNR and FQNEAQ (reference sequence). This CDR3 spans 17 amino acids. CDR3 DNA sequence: TGTGCCAGCAGCCCGAGGACTAGCGGGAGTGTCTACAATGAGCAGTTCTTC. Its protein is CASSPRTSGSVYNEQFF.

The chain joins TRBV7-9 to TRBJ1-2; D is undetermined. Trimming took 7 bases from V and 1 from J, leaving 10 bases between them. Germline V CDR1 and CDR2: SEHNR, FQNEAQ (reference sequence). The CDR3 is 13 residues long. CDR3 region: CASTSPVNYGYTF. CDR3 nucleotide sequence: TGTGCCAGCACCTCCCCGGTTAACTATGGCTACACCTTC.

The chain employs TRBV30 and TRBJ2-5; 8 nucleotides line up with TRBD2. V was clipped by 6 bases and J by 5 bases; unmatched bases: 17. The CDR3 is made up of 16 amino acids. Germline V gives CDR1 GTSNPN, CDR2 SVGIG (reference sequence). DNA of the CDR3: TGTGCCTGCGATCGAGGACTAGCCCGCGGGGGGGAGACCCAGTACTTC. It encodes CACDRGLARGGETQYF.

CDR3 sequence (DNA): TGTGCCAGCAGCCAAGATAGGGCGGGGACTACCTACAATGAGCAGTTCTTC. It is translated as CASSQDRAGTTYNEQFF. The chain combines TRBV4-2 with TRBJ2-1; 7 positions match TRBD2. The CDR3 runs 17 residues. Germline values: CDR1 LGHNA, CDR2 YNFKEQ. The V gene end was trimmed by 0 bases and the J gene end by 2 bases; junction bases not matched to a gene: 7.

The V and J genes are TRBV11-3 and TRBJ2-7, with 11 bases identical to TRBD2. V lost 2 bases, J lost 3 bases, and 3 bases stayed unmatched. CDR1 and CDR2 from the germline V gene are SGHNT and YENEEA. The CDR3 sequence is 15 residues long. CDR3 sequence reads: CASSLTGTSGYEQYF. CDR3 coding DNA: TGTGCCAGCAGCTTAACCGGGACTAGCGGCTACGAGCAGTACTTC.

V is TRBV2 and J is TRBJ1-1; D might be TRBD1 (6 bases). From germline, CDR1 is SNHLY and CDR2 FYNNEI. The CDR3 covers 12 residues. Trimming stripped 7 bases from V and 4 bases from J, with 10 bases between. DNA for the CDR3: TGTGCCAGCACAGGGGACGGCACTGAAGCTTTCTTT. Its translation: CASTGDGTEAFF.

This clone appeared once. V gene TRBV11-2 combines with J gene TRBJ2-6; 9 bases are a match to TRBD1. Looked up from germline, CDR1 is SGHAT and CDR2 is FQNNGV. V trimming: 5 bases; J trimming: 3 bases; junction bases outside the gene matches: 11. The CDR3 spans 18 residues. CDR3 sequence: CASSTLEDRGRGANVLTF. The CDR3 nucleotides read TGTGCCAGCAGCACCCTAGAGGACAGGGGACGTGGGGCCAACGTCCTGACTTTC.

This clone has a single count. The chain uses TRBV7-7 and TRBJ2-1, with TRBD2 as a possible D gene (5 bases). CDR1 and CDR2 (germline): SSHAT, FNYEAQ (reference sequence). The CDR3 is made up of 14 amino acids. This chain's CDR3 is CASVESRSYNEQFF. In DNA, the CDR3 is TGTGCTAGCGTAGAGAGCCGGTCCTACAATGAGCAGTTCTTC.

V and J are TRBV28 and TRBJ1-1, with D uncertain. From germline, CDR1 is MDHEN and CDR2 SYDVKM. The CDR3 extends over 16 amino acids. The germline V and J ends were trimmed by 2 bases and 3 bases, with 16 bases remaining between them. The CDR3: CASSLMGGVVDTEAFF. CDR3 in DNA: TGTGCCAGCAGTTTAATGGGTGGAGTGGTAGACACTGAAGCTTTCTTT. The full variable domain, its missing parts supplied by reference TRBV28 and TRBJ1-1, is DVKVTQSSRYLVKRTGEKVFLECVQDMDHENMFWYRQDPGLGLRLIYFSYDVKMKEKGDIPEGYSVSREKKERFSLILESASTNQTSMYLCASSLMGGVVDTEAFFGQGTRLTVV.

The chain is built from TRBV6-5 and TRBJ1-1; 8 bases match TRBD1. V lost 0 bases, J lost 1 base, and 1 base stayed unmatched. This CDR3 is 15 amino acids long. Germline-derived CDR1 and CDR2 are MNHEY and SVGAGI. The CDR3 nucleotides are TGTGCCAGCAGTTACTCCGGGACAGGGAACACTGAAGCTTTCTTT. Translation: CASSYSGTGNTEAFF.

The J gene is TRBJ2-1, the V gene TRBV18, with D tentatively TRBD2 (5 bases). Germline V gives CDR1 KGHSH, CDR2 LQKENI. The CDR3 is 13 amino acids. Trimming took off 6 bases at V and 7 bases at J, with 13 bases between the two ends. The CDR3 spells CASSITPGNEQFF. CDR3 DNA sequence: TGTGCCAGCTCTATTACCCCGGGGAATGAGCAGTTCTTC.

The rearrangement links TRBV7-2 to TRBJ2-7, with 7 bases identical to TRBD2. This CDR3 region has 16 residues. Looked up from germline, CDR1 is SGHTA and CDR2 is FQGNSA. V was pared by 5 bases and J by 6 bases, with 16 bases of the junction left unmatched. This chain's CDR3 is CASSPGRAGAFVEQYF. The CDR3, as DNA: TGTGCCAGCAGCCCCGGCCGGGCGGGAGCTTTTGTCGAGCAGTACTTC.

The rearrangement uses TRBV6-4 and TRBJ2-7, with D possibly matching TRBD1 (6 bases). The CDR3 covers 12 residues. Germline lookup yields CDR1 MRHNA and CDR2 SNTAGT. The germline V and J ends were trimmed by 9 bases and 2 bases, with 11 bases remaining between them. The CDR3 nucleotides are TGTGCCAGACGGACAGCGCCCTACGAGCAGTACTTC. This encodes CARRTAPYEQYF.

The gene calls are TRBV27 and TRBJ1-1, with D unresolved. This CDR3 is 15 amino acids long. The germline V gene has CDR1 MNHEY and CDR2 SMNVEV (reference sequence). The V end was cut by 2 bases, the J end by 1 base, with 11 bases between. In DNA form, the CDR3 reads TGTGCCAGCAGTTTAAACCCCGGTGGGAACACTGAAGCTTTCTTT. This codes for CASSLNPGGNTEAFF.

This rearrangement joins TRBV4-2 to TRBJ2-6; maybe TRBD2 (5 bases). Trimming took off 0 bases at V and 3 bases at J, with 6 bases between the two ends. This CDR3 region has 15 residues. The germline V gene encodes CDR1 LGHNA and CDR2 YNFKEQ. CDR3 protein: CASSQEGSGANVLTF. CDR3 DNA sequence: TGTGCCAGCAGCCAAGAGGGGAGTGGGGCCAACGTCCTGACTTTC.

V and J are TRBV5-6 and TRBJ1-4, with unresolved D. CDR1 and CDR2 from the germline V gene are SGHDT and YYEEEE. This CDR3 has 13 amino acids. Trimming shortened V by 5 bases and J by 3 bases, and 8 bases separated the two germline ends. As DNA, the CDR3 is TGTGCCAGCAGGTTTGGGCCTAATGAAAAACTGTTTTTT. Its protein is CASRFGPNEKLFF.

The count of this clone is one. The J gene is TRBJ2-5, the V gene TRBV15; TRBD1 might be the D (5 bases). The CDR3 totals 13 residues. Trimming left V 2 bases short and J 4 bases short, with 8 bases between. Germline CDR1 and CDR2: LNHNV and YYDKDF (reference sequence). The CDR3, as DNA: TGTGCCACCAGCAGATCTCAGGGAGAGACCCAGTACTTC. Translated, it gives CATSRSQGETQYF.

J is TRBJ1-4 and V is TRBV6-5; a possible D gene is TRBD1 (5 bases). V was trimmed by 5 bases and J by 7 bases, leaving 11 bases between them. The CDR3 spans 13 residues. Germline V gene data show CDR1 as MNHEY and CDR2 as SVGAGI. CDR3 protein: CASSPGAFEKLFF. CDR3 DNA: TGTGCCAGCAGTCCTGGGGCCTTTGAAAAACTGTTTTTT.

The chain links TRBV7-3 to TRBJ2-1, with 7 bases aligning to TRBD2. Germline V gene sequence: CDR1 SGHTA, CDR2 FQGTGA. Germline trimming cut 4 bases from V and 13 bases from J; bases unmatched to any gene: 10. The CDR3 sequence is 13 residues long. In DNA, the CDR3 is TGTGCCAGCAGCTCAGTTCCGGGACTAACTCAGTTCTTC. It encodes CASSSVPGLTQFF. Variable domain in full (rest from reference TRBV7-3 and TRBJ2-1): GAGVSQTPSNKVTEKGKYVELRCDPISGHTALYWYRQSLGQGPEFLIYFQGTGAADDSGLPNDRFFAVRPEGSVSTLKIQRTERGDSAVYLCASSSVPGLTQFFGPGTRLTVL.

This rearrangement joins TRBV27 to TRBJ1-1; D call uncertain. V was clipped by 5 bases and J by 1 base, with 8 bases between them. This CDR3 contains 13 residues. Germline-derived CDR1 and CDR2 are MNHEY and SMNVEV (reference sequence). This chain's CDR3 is CASSLAQNTEAFF. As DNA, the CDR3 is TGTGCCAGCAGTCTAGCACAGAACACTGAAGCTTTCTTT.

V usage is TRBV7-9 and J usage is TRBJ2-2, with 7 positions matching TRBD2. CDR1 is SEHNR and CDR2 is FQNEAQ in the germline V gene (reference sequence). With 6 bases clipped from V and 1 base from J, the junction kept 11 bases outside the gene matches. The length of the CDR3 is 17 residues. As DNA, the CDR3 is TGTGCCAGCAGTACTCTAGTGCCTAGCGGGAACACCGGGGAGCTGTTTTTT. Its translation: CASSTLVPSGNTGELFF.

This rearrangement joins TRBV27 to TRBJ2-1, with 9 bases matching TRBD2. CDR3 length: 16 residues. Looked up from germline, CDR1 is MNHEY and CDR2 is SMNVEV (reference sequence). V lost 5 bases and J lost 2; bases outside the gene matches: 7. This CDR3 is CASSRASGNTYNEQFF. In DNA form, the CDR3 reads TGTGCCAGCAGTCGGGCTAGCGGGAATACCTACAATGAGCAGTTCTTC.

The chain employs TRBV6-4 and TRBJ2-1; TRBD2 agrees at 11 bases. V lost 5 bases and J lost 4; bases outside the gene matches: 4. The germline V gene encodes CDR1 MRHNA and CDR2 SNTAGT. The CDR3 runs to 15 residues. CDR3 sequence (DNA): TGTGCCAGCAGTTTCGGGACTAGCGGATACAATGAGCAGTTCTTC. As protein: CASSFGTSGYNEQFF.

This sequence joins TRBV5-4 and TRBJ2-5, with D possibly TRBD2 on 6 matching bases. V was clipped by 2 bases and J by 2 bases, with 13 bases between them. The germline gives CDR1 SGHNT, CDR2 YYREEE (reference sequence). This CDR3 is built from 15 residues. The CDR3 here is CASSFSGGVQETQYF. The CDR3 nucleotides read TGTGCCAGCAGCTTTAGCGGAGGGGTACAAGAGACCCAGTACTTC.

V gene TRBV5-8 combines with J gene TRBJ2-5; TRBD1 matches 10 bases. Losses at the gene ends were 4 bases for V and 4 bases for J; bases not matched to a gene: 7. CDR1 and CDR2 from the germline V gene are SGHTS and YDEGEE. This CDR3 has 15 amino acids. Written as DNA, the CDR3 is TGTGCCAGCAGCCGTCTGGGACAGGGGAGAGAGACCCAGTACTTC. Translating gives CASSRLGQGRETQYF.

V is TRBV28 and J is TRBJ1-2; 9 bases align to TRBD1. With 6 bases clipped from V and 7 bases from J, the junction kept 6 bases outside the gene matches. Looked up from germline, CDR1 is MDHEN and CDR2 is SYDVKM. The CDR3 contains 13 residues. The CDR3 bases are TGTGCCAGCAGCTCCGGGACAGGGCTTGGCTACACCTTC. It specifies CASSSGTGLGYTF.